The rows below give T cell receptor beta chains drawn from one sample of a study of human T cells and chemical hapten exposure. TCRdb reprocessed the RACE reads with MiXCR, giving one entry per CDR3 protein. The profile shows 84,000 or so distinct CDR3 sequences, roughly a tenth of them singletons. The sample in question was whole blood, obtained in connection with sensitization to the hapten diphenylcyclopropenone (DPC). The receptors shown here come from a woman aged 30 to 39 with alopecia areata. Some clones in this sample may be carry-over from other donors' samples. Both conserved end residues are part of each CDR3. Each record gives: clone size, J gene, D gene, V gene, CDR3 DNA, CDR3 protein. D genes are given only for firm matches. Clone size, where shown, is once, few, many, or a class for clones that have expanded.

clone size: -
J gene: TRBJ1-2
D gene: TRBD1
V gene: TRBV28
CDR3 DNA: TGTGCCGGAGGTCCAACGGGACAGGAATATGGCTACACCTTC
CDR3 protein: CAGGPTGQEYGYTF

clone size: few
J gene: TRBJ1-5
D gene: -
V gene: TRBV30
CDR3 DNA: TGTGCCTGGAGCGGCGGGGCTTCTGGGGGTCAGCCCCAGCATTTT
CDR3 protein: CAWSGGASGGQPQHF

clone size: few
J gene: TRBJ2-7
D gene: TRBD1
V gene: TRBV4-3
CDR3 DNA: TGCGCCAGCAGCCAAGATTACAGGGGGCTAACCTACGAGCAGTACTTC
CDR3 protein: CASSQDYRGLTYEQYF

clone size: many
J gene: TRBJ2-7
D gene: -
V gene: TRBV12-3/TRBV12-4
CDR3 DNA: TGTGCCAGCAGTTTCGGGATCACCTACGAGCAGTACTTC
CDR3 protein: CASSFGITYEQYF

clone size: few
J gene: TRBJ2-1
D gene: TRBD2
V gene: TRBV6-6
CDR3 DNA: TGTGCCAGCGGTCTAAGCGGGAGGCGCAACAATGAGCAGTTCTTC
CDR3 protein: CASGLSGRRNNEQFF

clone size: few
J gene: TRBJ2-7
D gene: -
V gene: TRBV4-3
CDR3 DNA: TGCGCCAGCAGCCAAGATTACGGTCAAAGCGAGCAGTACTTC
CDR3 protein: CASSQDYGQSEQYF

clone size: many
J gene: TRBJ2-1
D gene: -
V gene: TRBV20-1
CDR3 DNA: TGCAGTGCGGAAATCGGGACGGATTTTAACAATGAGCAGTTCTTC
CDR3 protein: CSAEIGTDFNNEQFF

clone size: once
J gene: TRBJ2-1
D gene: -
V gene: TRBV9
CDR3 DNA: TGTGCCAGCAGCGTGACCAGTTACAATGAGCAGTTCTTC
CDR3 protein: CASSVTSYNEQFF

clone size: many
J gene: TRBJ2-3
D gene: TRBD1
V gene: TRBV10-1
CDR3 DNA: TGCGCCACCCAGGACAGGCTGAGCACAGATACGCAGTATTTT
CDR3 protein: CATQDRLSTDTQYF

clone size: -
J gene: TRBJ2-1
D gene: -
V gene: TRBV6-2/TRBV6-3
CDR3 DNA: TGTGCCAGCAGTCCCATAGGCACCAATGAGCAGTTCTTC
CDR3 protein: CASSPIGTNEQFF